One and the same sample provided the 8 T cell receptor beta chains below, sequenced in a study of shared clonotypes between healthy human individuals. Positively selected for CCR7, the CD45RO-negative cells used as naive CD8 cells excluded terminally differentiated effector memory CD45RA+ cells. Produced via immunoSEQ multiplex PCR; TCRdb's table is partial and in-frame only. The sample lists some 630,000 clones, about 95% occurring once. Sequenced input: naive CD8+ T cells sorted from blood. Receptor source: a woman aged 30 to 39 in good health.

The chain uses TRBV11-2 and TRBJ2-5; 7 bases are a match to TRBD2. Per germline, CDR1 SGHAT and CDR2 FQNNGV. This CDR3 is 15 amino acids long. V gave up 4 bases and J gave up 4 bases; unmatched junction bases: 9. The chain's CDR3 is CASSSHRLAGETQYF. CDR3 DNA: TGTGCCAGCAGCTCCCATCGACTAGCAGGAGAGACCCAGTACTTC.

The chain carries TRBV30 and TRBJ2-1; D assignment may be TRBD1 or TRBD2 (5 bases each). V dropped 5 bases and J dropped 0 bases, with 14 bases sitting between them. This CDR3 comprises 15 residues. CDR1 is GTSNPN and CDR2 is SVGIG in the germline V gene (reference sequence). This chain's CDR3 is CAWSTGTVSYNEQFF. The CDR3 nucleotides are TGTGCCTGGTCCACCGGGACGGTCTCCTACAATGAGCAGTTCTTC.

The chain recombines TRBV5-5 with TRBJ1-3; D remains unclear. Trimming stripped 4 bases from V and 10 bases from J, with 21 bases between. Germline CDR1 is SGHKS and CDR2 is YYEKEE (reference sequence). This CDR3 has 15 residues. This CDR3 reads CASSTRVRLVWTIYF. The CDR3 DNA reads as TGTGCCAGCAGCACAAGGGTTAGGTTGGTCTGGACCATATATTTT.

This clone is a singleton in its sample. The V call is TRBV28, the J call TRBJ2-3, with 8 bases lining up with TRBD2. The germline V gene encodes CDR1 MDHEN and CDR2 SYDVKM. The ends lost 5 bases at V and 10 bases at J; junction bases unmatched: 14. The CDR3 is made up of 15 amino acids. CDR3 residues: CASSPPGRAREAQYF. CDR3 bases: TGTGCCAGCAGTCCCCCCGGGAGGGCCCGAGAGGCGCAGTATTTT.

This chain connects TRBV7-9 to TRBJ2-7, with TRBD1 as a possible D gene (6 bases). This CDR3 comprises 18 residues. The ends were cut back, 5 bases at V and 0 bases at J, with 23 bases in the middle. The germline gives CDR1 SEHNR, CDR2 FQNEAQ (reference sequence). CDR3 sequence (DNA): TGTGCCAGCAGCCACAGGGACGATACAAGGGATTCCTCCTACGAGCAGTACTTC. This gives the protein CASSHRDDTRDSSYEQYF. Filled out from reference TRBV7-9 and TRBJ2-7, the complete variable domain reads DTGVSQNPRHKITKRGQNVTFRCDPISEHNRLYWYRQTLGQGPEFLTYFQNEAQLEKSRLLSDRFSAERPKGSFSTLEIQRTEQGDSAMYLCASSHRDDTRDSSYEQYFGPGTRLTVT.

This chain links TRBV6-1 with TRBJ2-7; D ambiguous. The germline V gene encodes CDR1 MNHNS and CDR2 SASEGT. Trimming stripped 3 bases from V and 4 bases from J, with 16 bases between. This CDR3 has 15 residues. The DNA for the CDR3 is TGTGCCAGCAGTGATAGCCCTGGGGTCGAATACGAGCAGTACTTC. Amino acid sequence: CASSDSPGVEYEQYF.

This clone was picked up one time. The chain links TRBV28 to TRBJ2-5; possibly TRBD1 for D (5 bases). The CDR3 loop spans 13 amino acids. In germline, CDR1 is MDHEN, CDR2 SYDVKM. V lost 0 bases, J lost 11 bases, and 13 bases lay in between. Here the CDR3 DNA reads TGTGCCAGCAGTTTATGGTCGTTACAGGAGCAGTACTTC. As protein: CASSLWSLQEQYF.

The CDR3 is CASSGTEGRSPQHF. For the CDR3, the DNA is TGTGCCAGCAGCGGGACGGAGGGGAGGTCACCCCAGCATTTT. The V gene is TRBV27, the J gene TRBJ1-5; possibly TRBD1 for D (5 bases). The CDR3 extends over 14 amino acids. Trimming shortened V by 6 bases and J by 10 bases, and 19 bases separated the two germline ends. The germline V gene encodes CDR1 MNHEY and CDR2 SMNVEV (reference sequence).